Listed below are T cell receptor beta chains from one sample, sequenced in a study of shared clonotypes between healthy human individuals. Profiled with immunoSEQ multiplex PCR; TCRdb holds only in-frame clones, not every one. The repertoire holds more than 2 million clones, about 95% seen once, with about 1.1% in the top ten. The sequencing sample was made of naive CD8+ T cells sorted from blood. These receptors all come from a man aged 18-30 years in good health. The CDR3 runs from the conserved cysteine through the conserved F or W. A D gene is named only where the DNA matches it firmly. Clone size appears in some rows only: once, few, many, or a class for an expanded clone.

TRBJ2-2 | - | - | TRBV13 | TGTGCCAGCAGCATACAAGGGGAGCTGTTTTTT | CASSIQGELFF
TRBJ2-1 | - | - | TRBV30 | TGTGCCTGGAGTGTATTAGTTGGGGGGAATTCGAATGAGCAGTTCTTC | CAWSVLVGGNSNEQFF
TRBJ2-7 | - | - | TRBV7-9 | TGTGCCAGCAGCTTAGCGCACGGGAATTCCTACGAGCAGTACTTC | CASSLAHGNSYEQYF
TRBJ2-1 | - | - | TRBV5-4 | TGTGCCAGCAGCTTGAACAGGGGAGGGGACAATGAGCAGTTCTTC | CASSLNRGGDNEQFF
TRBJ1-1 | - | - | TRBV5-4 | TGTGCCAGCACCGGGCCCCAGAACACTGAAGCTTTCTTT | CASTGPQNTEAFF
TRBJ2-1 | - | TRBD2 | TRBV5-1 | TGCGCCAGCAGCTTATCCAGCGGGGCCGCCAATGAGCAGTTCTTC | CASSLSSGAANEQFF
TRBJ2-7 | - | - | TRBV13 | TGTGCCAGCAGCTTAGTTGGGGGAACCTCCTACGAGCAGTACTTC | CASSLVGGTSYEQYF
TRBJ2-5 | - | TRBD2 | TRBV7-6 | TGTGCCAGCAGCTTAGTAGCGGGGTGGGTGGAGACCCAGTACTTC | CASSLVAGWVETQYF
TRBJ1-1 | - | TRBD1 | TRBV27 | TGTGCCAGCAGCTGGACAGGGTCGCTCACTGAAGCTTTCTTT | CASSWTGSLTEAFF
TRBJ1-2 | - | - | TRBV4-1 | TGCGCCAGCAGCCAAGGGTTCGGCAGCACCTATGGCTACACCTTC | CASSQGFGSTYGYTF
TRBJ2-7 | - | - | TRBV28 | TGTGCCAGCAGTTCATCGTGGGGGGCCTACGAGCAGTACTTC | CASSSSWGAYEQYF
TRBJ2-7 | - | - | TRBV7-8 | TGTGCCAGCAGCTTATTGGTAGGACCTTACACACACGAGCAGTACTTC | CASSLLVGPYTHEQYF
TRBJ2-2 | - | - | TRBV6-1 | TGTGCCAGCGAAAAAGACGAAACCGGGGAGCTGTTTTTT | CASEKDETGELFF
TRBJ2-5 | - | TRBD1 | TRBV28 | TGTGCCAGCAGTTTGGCGCCAGGGGGTGGAGAGACCCAGTACTTC | CASSLAPGGGETQYF
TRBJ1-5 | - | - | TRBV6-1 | TGTGCCAGCAGTGAAAGGGGAACCCATAGCAATCAGCCCCAGCATTTT | CASSERGTHSNQPQHF
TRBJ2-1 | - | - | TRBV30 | TGTGCCTGGAGTTCGACGCGCAGCTCCTACAATGAGCAGTTCTTC | CAWSSTRSSYNEQFF
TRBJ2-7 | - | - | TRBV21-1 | TGTGCCAGCAGCAAACGGGGGGGACACGAGCAGTACTTC | CASSKRGGHEQYF
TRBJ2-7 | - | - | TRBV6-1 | TGTGCCAGCAGTGAATGGATTAGCGGCTCCTACGAGCAGTACTTC | CASSEWISGSYEQYF
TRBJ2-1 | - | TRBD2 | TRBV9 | TGTGCCAGCAGCGTAGCAGGCGGGAGTTGGTACAATGAGCAGTTCTTC | CASSVAGGSWYNEQFF
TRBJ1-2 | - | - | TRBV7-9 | TGTGCCGCACAGGCTTATGGCTACACCTTC | CAAQAYGYTF
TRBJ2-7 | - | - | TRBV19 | TGTGCCAGTAGTCCTGGCGTGGGTCTCTCCTACGAGCAGTACTTC | CASSPGVGLSYEQYF
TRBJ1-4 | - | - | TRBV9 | TGTGCCAGCAGCGGGGGGGAGCGAGCTAATGAAAAACTGTTTTTT | CASSGGERANEKLFF
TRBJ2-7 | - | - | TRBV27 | TGTGCCAGCAGCCCAGGGAGCGGCGAGCAGTACTTC | CASSPGSGEQYF
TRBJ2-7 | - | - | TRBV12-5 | TGTGCTAGTGCCTGGGGCCGTGGACACGAGCAGTACTTC | CASAWGRGHEQYF
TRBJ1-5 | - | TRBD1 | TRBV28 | TGTGCCAGCAGTCTCCGGGACAGGGGGCTTCAGCCCCAGCATTTT | CASSLRDRGLQPQHF
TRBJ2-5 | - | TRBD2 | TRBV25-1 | TGTGCCAGCAGTTACCCCCTAGCGGGGGGCGGAGAGACCCAGTACTTC | CASSYPLAGGGETQYF
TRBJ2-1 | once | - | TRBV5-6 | TGTGCCAGCAGCTTGAGTACCTCCTACAATGAGCAGTTCTTC | CASSLSTSYNEQFF
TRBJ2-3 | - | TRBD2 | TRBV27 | TGTGCCAGCAGTTTATTGGGGACTAGCGGGAGAGGCACAGATACGCAGTATTTT | CASSLLGTSGRGTDTQYF
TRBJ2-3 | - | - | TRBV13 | TGTGCCAGCAGCTTAATGTCAGACGGAGATACGCAGTATTTT | CASSLMSDGDTQYF
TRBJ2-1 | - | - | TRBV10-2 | TGCGCCAGCAGTGAGACCACAGGTGAGATCTACAATGAGCAGTTCTTC | CASSETTGEIYNEQFF
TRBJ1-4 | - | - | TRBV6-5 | TGTGCCAGCAGTTACTCCCCTCTGGGGGAAAAACTGTTTTTT | CASSYSPLGEKLFF
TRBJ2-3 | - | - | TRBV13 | TGTGCCAGCAGCCAACGTATCACAGATACGCAGTATTTT | CASSQRITDTQYF
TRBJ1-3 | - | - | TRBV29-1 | TGCAGCGTTTTCCGGGACTCTGGAAACACCATATATTTT | CSVFRDSGNTIYF
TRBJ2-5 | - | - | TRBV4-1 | TGCGCCAGCAGCCAAGTAAGGGGGGCGGGGGAGACCCAGTACTTC | CASSQVRGAGETQYF
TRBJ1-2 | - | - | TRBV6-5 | TGTGCCAGCAGTCCCCCCCCAGGGGAGGATGGCTACACCTTC | CASSPPPGEDGYTF
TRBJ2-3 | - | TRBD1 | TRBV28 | TGTGCCAGCAGTGTGACAGGGATTCTGGATACGCAGTATTTT | CASSVTGILDTQYF
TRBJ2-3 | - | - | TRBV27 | TGTGCCAGCAGTTTATCGGGGATACCAGATACGCAGTATTTT | CASSLSGIPDTQYF
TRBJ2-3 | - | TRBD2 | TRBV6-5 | TGTGCCAGCAGTTACTCCGGGACTACTACAGATACGCAGTATTTT | CASSYSGTTTDTQYF
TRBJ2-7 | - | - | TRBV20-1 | TGCAGTGCTCCCCTTTCCTACGAGCAGTACTTC | CSAPLSYEQYF
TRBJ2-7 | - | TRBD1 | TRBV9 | TGTGCCAGCAGCGGGGGACAGCAGTCTGAGCAGTACTTC | CASSGGQQSEQYF
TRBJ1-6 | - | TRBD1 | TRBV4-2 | TGTGCCAGCAGCCAGACGACAGGGACCCCCAATTCACCCCTCCACTTT | CASSQTTGTPNSPLHF
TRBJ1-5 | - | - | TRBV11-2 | TGTGCCAGCAGCTTGCCAGGGGCACAGTCCCAGCATTTT | CASSLPGAQSQHF
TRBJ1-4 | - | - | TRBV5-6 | TGTGCCAGCAGCGTGGGACGGAACAATGAAAAACTGTTTTTT | CASSVGRNNEKLFF
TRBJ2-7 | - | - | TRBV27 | TGTGCCAGCAGTTTCCACCCTCGGGTCGAGCAGTACTTC | CASSFHPRVEQYF
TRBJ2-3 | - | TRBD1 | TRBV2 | TGTGCCAGCAGGGACTCGGACAGGGAGGTGGATACGCAGTATTTT | CASRDSDREVDTQYF
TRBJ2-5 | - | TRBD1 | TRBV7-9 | TGTGCCAGCAGCTCTCCGACAGGGTTTGAGGAGACCCAGTACTTC | CASSSPTGFEETQYF
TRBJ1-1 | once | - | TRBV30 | TGTGCCTGGAGTCAGGGCACTGAAGCTTTCTTT | CAWSQGTEAFF
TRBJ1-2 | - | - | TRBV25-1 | TGTGCCAGCAGTGGCAGAGGGGGACGAGATGGCTACACCTTC | CASSGRGGRDGYTF
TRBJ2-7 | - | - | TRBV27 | TGTGCCAGCAGTTTAGCAGCGCCCTACGAGCAGTACTTC | CASSLAAPYEQYF
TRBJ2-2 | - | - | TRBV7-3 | TGTGCCAGCAGCTTAACGGGGTCGGGGATAAACACCGGGGAGCTGTTTTTT | CASSLTGSGINTGELFF
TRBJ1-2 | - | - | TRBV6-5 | TGTGCCAGCAGTTACGGGCCAGGGGATGGCTACACCTTC | CASSYGPGDGYTF
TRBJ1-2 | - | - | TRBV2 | TGTGCCAGCAGTGACGCAGGGACTTATGGCTACACCTTC | CASSDAGTYGYTF